These 12 T cell receptor beta chains originate from one sample sequenced in a study of a mutant IDH1 vaccine in newly diagnosed glioma. This sample's time point: baseline, week 1 (first vaccination visit). The treatment was: pre-vaccination baseline after standard-of-care therapy. Profiling relied on immunoSEQ multiplex PCR, and the TCRdb table lists in-frame clones only, not all of them. This table has about 66,000 clones, approximately 86% appearing once. The sample consisted of PBMCs, taken from a glioma patient treated with radiotherapy, temozolomide or both. These receptors all stem from a man aged 25 to 45 with glioma.

V is TRBV4-1 and J is TRBJ2-1; D gene unclear. This CDR3 has 16 residues. Germline V gene data show CDR1 as MGHRA and CDR2 as YSYEKL. Trimming cost V 0 bases and J 6 bases, with 15 bases left between them. The CDR3 loop reads CASSQDSDPPGNEQFF. In DNA, the CDR3 is TGCGCCAGCAGCCAAGATTCGGACCCCCCGGGCAATGAGCAGTTCTTC.

The V gene is TRBV18, the J gene TRBJ2-5, with 8 bases identical to TRBD2. CDR3 length equals 15 residues. The V segment lost 4 bases and the J segment 7 bases; nucleotides outside the gene matches: 11. Per the germline V gene, CDR1 is KGHSH and CDR2 is LQKENI. The CDR3 DNA follows: TGTGCCAGCTCACTGGGACTAGGAAGCGGAGGGACCCAGTACTTC. Its translation is CASSLGLGSGGTQYF.

The rearrangement joins TRBV7-2 to TRBJ1-2; TRBD1 matches 7 bases. After removal of 6 bases from V and 6 bases from J, the junction contained 4 bases not matched to a gene. The CDR3 runs 12 residues. Per germline, CDR1 SGHTA and CDR2 FQGNSA. In nucleotides, the CDR3 is TGTGCCAGCAGGAGACAGGGAGATGGCTACACCTTC. Protein product: CASRRQGDGYTF.

The chain uses TRBV6-1 and TRBJ1-2; 7 nucleotides match TRBD1. After removal of 2 bases from V and 5 bases from J, the junction contained 8 bases not matched to a gene. Germline V gene lookup returns CDR1 MNHNS and CDR2 SASEGT. This CDR3 region has 15 residues. The CDR3 protein is CASSEYRGPQYGYTF. Written as DNA, the CDR3 is TGTGCCAGCAGTGAATACAGGGGACCGCAATATGGCTACACCTTC.

The chain combines TRBV18 with TRBJ2-1; TRBD2 matches at 7 bases. V lost 2 bases, J lost 8 bases, and 9 bases stayed unmatched. The CDR3 consists of 15 residues. CDR1 is KGHSH, CDR2 LQKENI, per germline. Here the CDR3 DNA reads TGTGCCAGCTCACCATCGGTTGCGGGGGTTGATGAGCAGTTCTTC. This gives the protein CASSPSVAGVDEQFF.

This chain connects TRBV15 to TRBJ1-1, with TRBD1 matching over 7 bases. The CDR3 loop spans 15 amino acids. V was pared by 0 bases and J by 6 bases, with 7 bases of the junction left unmatched. Germline-derived CDR1 and CDR2 are LNHNV and YYDKDF (reference sequence). Here the CDR3 DNA reads TGTGCCACCAGCAGAGATTGGCAGGGGGGTTCTGAAGCTTTCTTT. Its protein is CATSRDWQGGSEAFF.

The rearrangement uses TRBV6-1 and TRBJ1-1; D may be TRBD1 (6 bases). V shed 5 bases and J shed 1 base, with 14 bases lying between them. Germline V gene sequence: CDR1 MNHNS, CDR2 SASEGT. The CDR3 length is 15 residues. CDR3 region: CASSPRGQGNTEAFF. In nucleotides, the CDR3 is TGTGCCAGCAGTCCCCGGGGGCAGGGGAACACTGAAGCTTTCTTT.

The rearrangement joins TRBV6-6 to TRBJ1-2; the D gene is possibly TRBD1 (5 bases). The CDR3 consists of 14 residues. Germline values: CDR1 MNHNY, CDR2 SVGAGI (reference sequence). Trimming cost V 2 bases and J 6 bases, with 13 bases left between them. In DNA, the CDR3 is TGTGCCAGCAGTTACATTAGGGGCGTAGATGGCTACACCTTC. Its protein is CASSYIRGVDGYTF.

The V call is TRBV2, the J call TRBJ2-2; the match to TRBD1 covers 9 bases. The germline CDR1 and CDR2 sequences are SNHLY and FYNNEI. The CDR3 spans 15 residues. The J segment lost 4 bases and the V segment lost 6 bases, leaving 6 bases of the junction unmatched. The CDR3 region is CASREGQGSTGELFF. The CDR3 DNA reads as TGTGCCAGCAGGGAGGGACAGGGATCCACCGGGGAGCTGTTTTTT. Full variable domain (outside the CDR3, taken from reference TRBV2 and TRBJ2-2): EPEVTQTPSHQVTQMGQEVILRCVPISNHLYFYWYRQILGQKVEFLVSFYNNEISEKSEIFDDQFSVERPDGSNFTLKIRSTKLEDSAMYFCASREGQGSTGELFFGEGSRLTVL.

The chain couples TRBV5-6 to TRBJ1-2; no definite D call. The V end lost 4 bases, the J end lost 2 bases, and 15 bases lay between the germline ends. The CDR3 loop spans 15 amino acids. CDR1 is SGHDT and CDR2 is YYEEEE in the germline V gene. Here the CDR3 reads CASSPYGSGNYGYTF. DNA for the CDR3: TGTGCCAGCAGCCCGTACGGGAGCGGGAACTATGGCTACACCTTC. The full variable domain, rest sourced from reference TRBV5-6 and TRBJ1-2, is DAGVTQSPTHLIKTRGQQVTLRCSPKSGHDTVSWYQQALGQGPQFIFQYYEEEERQRGNFPDRFSGHQFPNYSSELNVNALLLGDSALYLCASSPYGSGNYGYTFGSGTRLTVV.

J is TRBJ2-1 and V is TRBV11-2, with 10 bases that match TRBD1. Germline lookup yields CDR1 SGHAT and CDR2 FQNNGV. The CDR3 spans 15 residues. Trimming removed 5 bases from V and 9 bases from J; junction bases left unmatched: 10. CDR3 in DNA: TGTGCCAGCAGCAAAGCGGGACAGGGGCGAGGTGAGCAGTTCTTC. Encoded protein: CASSKAGQGRGEQFF.

The CDR3 bases are TGTGCCAGCAGCACTAGCGGGGGGCCTAGGCCCTACAATGAGCAGTTCTTC. Translating gives CASSTSGGPRPYNEQFF. The rearrangement links TRBV7-9 to TRBJ2-1, with 12 bases matching TRBD2. Germline trimming cut 5 bases from V and 2 bases from J; bases unmatched to any gene: 7. The CDR3 length is 17 residues. From germline, CDR1 is SEHNR and CDR2 FQNEAQ (reference sequence).